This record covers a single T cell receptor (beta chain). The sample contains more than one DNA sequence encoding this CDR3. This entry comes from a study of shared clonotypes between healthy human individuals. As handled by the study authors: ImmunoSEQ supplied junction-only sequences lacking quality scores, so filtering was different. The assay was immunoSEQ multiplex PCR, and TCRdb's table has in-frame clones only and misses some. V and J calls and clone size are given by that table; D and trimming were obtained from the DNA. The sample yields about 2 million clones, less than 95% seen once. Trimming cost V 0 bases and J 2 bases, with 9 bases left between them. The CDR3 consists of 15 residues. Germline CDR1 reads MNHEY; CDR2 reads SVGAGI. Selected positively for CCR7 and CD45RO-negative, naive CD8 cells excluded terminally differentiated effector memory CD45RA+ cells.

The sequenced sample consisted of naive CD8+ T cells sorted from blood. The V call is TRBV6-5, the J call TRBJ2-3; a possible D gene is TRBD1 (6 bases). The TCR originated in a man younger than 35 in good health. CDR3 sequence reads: CASSYSRGSTDTQYF. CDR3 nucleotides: TGTGCCAGCAGTTACTCAAGGGGGTCCACAGATACGCAGTATTTT.